The clone carrying this TCR beta chain was detected a few times. The antigen remains undetermined. This sample is drawn from a study of T cells in Graves' hyperthyroidism and ophthalmopathy. Study-wide results and limits: In validation, the model predicted ophthalmopathy. These predictions came a median roughly 7.1 months before onset.

Authors of the study amplified TCR beta CDR3 regions from RNA transcripts. The primer set for the first-round RT-PCR of the TCR CDR3 was HTBI. Each CDR3 protein is one row after TCRdb ran MiXCR on the multiplex PCR reads. The data contain a few hundred thousand distinct CDR3 sequences, 22% of them singletons. Diagnosis relied on clinical symptoms, serum thyroxine and TRAb, thyroid ultrasound and orbital computed tomography. CDR1 is DFQATT and CDR2 is SNEGSKA in the germline V gene (reference sequence). CDR3 length: 15 amino acids. V gave up 3 bases and J gave up 7 bases; unmatched junction bases: 9. The chain uses TRBV20-1 and TRBJ1-2; 12 bases map to TRBD1. The specimen was blood. The source of this sequence is a woman aged 70-85 years with Graves' ophthalmopathy. CDR3 nucleotides: TGCAGTGCTAGGTTAACCGGGACAGGGGGCTTTGGCTACACCTTC. Residues: CSARLTGTGGFGYTF.